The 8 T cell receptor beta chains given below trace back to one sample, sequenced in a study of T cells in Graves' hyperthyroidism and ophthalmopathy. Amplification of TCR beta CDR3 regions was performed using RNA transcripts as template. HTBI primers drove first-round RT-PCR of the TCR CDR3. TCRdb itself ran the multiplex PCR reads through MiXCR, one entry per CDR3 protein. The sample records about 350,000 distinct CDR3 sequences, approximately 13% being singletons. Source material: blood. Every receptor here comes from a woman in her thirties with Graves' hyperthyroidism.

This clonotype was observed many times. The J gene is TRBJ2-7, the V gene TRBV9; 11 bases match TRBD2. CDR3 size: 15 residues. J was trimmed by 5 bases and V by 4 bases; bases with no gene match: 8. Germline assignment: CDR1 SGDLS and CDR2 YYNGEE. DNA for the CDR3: TGTGCCAGCAGCCCGAGACTAGCGGGAAGCGACGAGCAGTACTTC. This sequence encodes CASSPRLAGSDEQYF.

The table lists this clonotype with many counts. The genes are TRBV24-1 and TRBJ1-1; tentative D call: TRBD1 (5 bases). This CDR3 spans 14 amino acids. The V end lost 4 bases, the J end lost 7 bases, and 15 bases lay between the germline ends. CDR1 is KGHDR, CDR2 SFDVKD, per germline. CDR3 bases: TGTGCCACCAGTGAAGGGTGGGGGAACGATGAAGCTTTCTTT. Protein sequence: CATSEGWGNDEAFF.

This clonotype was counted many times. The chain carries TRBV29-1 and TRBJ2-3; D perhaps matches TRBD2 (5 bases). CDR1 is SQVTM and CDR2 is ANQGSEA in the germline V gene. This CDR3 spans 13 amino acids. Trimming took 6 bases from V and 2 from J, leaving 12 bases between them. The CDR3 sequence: CSVGRTATDTQYF. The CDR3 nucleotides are TGCAGCGTCGGGCGGACTGCCACAGATACGCAGTATTTT.

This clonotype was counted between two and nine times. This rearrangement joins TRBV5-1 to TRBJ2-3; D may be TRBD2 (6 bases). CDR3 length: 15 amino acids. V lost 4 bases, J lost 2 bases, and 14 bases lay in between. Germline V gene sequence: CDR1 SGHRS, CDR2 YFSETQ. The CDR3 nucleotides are TGCGCCAGCAGCCTGACGGGACTCAACACAGATACGCAGTATTTT. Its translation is CASSLTGLNTDTQYF.

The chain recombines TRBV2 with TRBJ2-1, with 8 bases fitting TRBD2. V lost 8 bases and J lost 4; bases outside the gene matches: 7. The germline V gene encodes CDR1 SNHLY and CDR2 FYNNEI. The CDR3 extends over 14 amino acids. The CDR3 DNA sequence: TGTGCCAGCCACGGGAGGGGGATATACAATGAGCAGTTCTTC. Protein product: CASHGRGIYNEQFF.

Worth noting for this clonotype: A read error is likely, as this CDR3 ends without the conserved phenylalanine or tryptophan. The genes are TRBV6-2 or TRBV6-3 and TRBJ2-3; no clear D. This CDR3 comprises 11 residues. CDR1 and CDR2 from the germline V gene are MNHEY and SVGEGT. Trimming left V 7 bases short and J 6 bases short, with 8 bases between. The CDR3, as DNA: TGTGCCAGCACCGAGACCGATACGCAGTATTCT. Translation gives CASTETDTQYS.

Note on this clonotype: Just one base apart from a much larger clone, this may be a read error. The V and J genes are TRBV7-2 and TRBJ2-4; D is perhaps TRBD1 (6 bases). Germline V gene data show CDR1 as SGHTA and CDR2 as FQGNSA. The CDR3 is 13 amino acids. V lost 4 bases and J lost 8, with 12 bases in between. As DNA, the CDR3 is TGTGCCAGCAGCTCACCGGACAGCGACATTCAGTACTTC. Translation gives CASSSPDSDIQYF.

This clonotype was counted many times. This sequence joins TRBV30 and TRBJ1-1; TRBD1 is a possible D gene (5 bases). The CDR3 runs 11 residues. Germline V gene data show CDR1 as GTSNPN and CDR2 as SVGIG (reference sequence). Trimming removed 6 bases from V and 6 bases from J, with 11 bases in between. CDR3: CACEQVPEAFF. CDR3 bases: TGTGCCTGCGAACAGGTACCTGAAGCTTTCTTT.